The clone carrying this T cell receptor (beta chain) was found a few times. The antigen is unknown. Germline CDR1 is SNHLY and CDR2 is FYNNEI. The J segment lost 6 bases and the V segment lost 8 bases, leaving 6 bases of the junction unmatched. The CDR3 is 14 amino acids. This specimen belongs to a study of high-grade serous ovarian cancer treatment subgroups. Study-wide results and caveats: TCR relatedness rose with neoantigen level and trended with mutation load.

Tumor samples were obtained before definitive surgery or chemotherapy. The table came from immunoSEQ multiplex PCR; TCRdb's copy has only in-frame clones and leaves some out. Of some 4,500 clones listed, roughly three quarters are singletons. Sequencing was performed on tumor tissue. V and J are TRBV2 and TRBJ2-2; 10 bases line up with TRBD1. The source is a human donor with high-grade serous ovarian cancer. Here the CDR3 reads CASHRDRGPGELFF. CDR3 nucleotides: TGTGCCAGCCACCGGGACAGGGGTCCCGGGGAGCTGTTTTTT.